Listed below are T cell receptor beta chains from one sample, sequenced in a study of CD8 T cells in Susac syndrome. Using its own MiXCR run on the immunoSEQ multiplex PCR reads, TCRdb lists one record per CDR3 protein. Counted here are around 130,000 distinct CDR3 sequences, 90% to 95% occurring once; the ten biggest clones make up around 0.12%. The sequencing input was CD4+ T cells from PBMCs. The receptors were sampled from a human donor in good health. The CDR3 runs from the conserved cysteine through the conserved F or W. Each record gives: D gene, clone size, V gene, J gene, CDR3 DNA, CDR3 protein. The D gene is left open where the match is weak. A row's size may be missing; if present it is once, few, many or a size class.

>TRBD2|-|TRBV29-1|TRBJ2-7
TGCAGCGGGAGGGGACTAGCGGGCTACGAGCAGTACTTC
CSGRGLAGYEQYF
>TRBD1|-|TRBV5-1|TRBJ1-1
TGCGCCAGCAGCTTGAATACCGACCGAGGACAGGGGGCTGAAGCTTTCTTT
CASSLNTDRGQGAEAFF
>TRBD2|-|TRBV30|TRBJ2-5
TGTGCCTGGAGTCGAGCGGGAATGGGGACCCAGTACTTC
CAWSRAGMGTQYF
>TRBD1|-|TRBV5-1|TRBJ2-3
TGCGCCAGCAGTCAGGACAGGGACACAGATACGCAGTATTTT
CASSQDRDTDTQYF
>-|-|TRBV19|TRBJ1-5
TGTGCCAGTAGTACACAGTGGCTCAATCAGCCCCAGCATTTT
CASSTQWLNQPQHF
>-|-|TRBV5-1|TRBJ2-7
TGCGCCAGCAGCCGGCGGGATACACAGACCTCTTACGAGCAGTACTTC
CASSRRDTQTSYEQYF
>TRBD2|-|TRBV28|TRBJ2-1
TGTGCCAGCAGTTTACCAGCGGGGCGGAATGAGCAGTTCTTC
CASSLPAGRNEQFF
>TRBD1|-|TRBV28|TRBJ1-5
TGTGCCAGCAGTCCCCGGACAGGGGGCGGTCAGCCCCAGCATTTT
CASSPRTGGGQPQHF
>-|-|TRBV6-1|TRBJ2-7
TGTGCCAGCAGTGAGCGGTACACCTTATCCTACGAGCAGTACTTC
CASSERYTLSYEQYF
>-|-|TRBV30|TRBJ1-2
TGTGCCTGGAGTGGAACACTACCTCTTAACTATGGCTACACCTTC
CAWSGTLPLNYGYTF
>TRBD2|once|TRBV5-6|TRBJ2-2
TGTGCCAGCAGCTTGGTCGGGGGGGCTTACACCGGGGAGCTGTTTTTT
CASSLVGGAYTGELFF
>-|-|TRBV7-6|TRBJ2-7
TGTGCCAGCAGCCACTCGCACGAGCAGTACTTC
CASSHSHEQYF
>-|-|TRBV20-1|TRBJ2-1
TGCAGTTTGGGGGCGGGGGCTGCTTGGTTCTTC
CSLGAGAAWFF
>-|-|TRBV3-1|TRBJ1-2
TGTGCCAGCAGCCAAGTCATCGATTGGGGCTACACCTTC
CASSQVIDWGYTF
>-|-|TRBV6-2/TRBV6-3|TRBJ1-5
TGTGCCAGCAGAATAACGGGGGTTAATCAGCCCCAGCATTTT
CASRITGVNQPQHF
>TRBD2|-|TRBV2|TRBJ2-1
TGTGCCAGCAGCCGTCCAGCCGGGACTATCTATGAGCAGTTCTTC
CASSRPAGTIYEQFF
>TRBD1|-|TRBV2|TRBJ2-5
TGTGCCACAGGGACAGGGGGCGTGAAGACCCAGTACTTC
CATGTGGVKTQYF
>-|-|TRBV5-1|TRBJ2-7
TGCGCCAGCAGCTTCACAGGAGCCTACGAGCAGTACTTC
CASSFTGAYEQYF
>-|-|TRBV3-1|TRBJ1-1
TGTGCCAGCAGCCAACTTGGAGGGAACACTGAAGCTTTCTTT
CASSQLGGNTEAFF
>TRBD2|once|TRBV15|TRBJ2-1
TGTGCCACCAGCAGAGGCAAAGCGGGAGCTCTCAATGAGCAGTTCTTC
CATSRGKAGALNEQFF
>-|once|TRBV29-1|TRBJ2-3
TGCAGCGTTGAGAGGCGAGCAGATACGCAGTATTTT
CSVERRADTQYF
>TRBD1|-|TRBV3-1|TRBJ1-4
TGTGCCAGCAGCCAAGTCGGGACAGGGGGAAAACTGTTTTTT
CASSQVGTGGKLFF
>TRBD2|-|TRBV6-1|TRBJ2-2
TGTGCCAGCAGTCGATTTCCCCTCAGCGGGAACTATCACGGGGAGCTGTTTTTT
CASSRFPLSGNYHGELFF
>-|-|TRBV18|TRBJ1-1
TGTGCCAGCTCACGATCCAACACTGAAGCTTTCTTT
CASSRSNTEAFF
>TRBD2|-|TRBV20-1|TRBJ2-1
TGCAGTGCGGTCGGGACTAGCGGGAGCATGTTCTTC
CSAVGTSGSMFF
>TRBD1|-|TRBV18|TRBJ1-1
TGTGCCAGCTCACCGACAGGGGTGAACACTGAAGCTTTCTTT
CASSPTGVNTEAFF
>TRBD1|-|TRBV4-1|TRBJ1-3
TGCGCCAGCAGCCAAGAAAGGGACAGCTACTCTGGAAACACCATATATTTT
CASSQERDSYSGNTIYF
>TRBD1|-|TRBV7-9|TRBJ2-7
TGTGCCAGCGGGACAGGGCTTATCTACGAGCAGTACTTC
CASGTGLIYEQYF
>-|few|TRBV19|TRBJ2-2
TGTGCCAGTAGCAGGACCGGGGAGCTGTTTTTT
CASSRTGELFF
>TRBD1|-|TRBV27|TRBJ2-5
TGTGCCAGCAGTGACGGGACAGGGTTGCGAAAGACCCAGTACTTC
CASSDGTGLRKTQYF
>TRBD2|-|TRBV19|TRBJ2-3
TGTGCCAGCCGAAGAAGAGGTGCGGGAGTGCCAGATACGCAGTATTTT
CASRRRGAGVPDTQYF
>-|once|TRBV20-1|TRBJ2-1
TGCAGGACTTTCCATGGGGATGAGCAGTTCTTC
CRTFHGDEQFF
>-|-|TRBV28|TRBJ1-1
TGTGCCAGCAGTTGGGACACCTATCGGAACACTGAAGCTTTCTTT
CASSWDTYRNTEAFF
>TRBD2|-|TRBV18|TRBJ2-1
TGTGCCAGCTCACCACCGGGAGGGCCTAATGAGCAGTTCTTC
CASSPPGGPNEQFF
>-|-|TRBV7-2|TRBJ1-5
TGTGCCAGCAGCCCCTGGGGCAATCAGCCCCAGCATTTT
CASSPWGNQPQHF
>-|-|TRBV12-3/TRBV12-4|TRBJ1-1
TGTGCCAGCAGCCCAGGACAGCTGAACACTGAAGCTTTCTTT
CASSPGQLNTEAFF
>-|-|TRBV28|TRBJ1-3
TGTGCCAGCAAGAAGGGGCCGGGGGGAAACACCATATATTTT
CASKKGPGGNTIYF
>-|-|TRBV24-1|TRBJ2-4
TGTGCCACCAGTCTTGGTGAAAACATTCAGTACTTC
CATSLGENIQYF
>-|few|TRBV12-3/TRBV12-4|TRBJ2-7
TGTGCCAGCAGTTTAAACGAGCAGTACTTC
CASSLNEQYF
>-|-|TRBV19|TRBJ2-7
TGTGCCAGTAGTACAACGCCCGACAGTGAGCAGTACTTC
CASSTTPDSEQYF
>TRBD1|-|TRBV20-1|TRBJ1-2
TGCAGTGCTCTAAACCGGGACAGGGGTGGCTATGGCTACACCTTC
CSALNRDRGGYGYTF
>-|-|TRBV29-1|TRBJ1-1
TGCGGAACGGGGAACACTGAAGCTTTCTTT
CGTGNTEAFF
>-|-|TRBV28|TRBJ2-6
TGTGCCAGCAGTCAGAGGGGTAATGGGGCCAACGTCCTGACTTTC
CASSQRGNGANVLTF
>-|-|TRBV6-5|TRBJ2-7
TGTGCCAGCAGTCTGGGGCGGAGGGGCGACGAGCAGTACTTC
CASSLGRRGDEQYF
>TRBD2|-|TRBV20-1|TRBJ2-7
TGCAGTGCCCCCGCTAGCGGGACGGACGAGCAGTACTTC
CSAPASGTDEQYF
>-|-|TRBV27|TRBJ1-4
TGTGCCAGCATGCGTTCAGGACCTAATGAAAAACTGTTTTTT
CASMRSGPNEKLFF
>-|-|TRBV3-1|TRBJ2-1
TGTGCCAGCAGCCAAGGACGCGACCAGTTCTTC
CASSQGRDQFF
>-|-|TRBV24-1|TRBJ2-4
TGTGCCACCAGCCCGGCGAGGGGGGGAAACATTCAGTACTTC
CATSPARGGNIQYF
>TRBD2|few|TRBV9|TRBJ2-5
TGTGCCAGCAGCTCCACTAGCGGGAGAGAGACCCAGTACTTC
CASSSTSGRETQYF
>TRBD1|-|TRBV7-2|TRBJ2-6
TGTGCCAGCAGCCTGCAGGGGGCGACTGGGGCCAACGTCCTGACTTTC
CASSLQGATGANVLTF
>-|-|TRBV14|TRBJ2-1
TGTGCCAGCAGCAACCTTCCTCTCCCCAACAATGAGCAGTTCTTC
CASSNLPLPNNEQFF
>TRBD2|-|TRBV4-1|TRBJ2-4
TGCGCCAGCAGCCAAGATTTTGGATGGAGGACTAGCGGGAGAGAAAACATTCAGTACTTC
CASSQDFGWRTSGRENIQYF
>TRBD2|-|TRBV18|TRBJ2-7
TGTGCCAGCTCACCTGATTTTAGCGGGAGACGCGAGCAGTACTTC
CASSPDFSGRREQYF
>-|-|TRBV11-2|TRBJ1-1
TGTGCCAGCAGCTTAGGGATGAACACTGAAGCTTTCTTT
CASSLGMNTEAFF
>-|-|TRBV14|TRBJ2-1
TGTGCCAGCAGCCAAGGGCTCCAGACTTACTACAATGAGCAGTTCTTC
CASSQGLQTYYNEQFF
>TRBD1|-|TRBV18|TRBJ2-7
TGTGCCAGCTCACCCGGGACAGGCTCCTACGAGCAGTACTTC
CASSPGTGSYEQYF
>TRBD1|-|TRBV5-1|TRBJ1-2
TGCGCCAGCAGCAGCGGGACAGGGGGCGCCTATGGCTACACCTTC
CASSSGTGGAYGYTF